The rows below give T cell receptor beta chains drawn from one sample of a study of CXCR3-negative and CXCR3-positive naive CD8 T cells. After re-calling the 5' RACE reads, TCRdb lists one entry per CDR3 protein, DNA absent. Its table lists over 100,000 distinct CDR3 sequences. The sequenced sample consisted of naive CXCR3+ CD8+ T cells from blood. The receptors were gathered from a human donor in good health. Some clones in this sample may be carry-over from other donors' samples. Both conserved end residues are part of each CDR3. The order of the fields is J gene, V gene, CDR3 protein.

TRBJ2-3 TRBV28 CASSFSGFTDTQYF
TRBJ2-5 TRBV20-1 CSARFDRSSQETQYF
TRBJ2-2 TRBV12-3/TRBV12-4 CASLRSGRADGELFF
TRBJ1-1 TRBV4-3 CASSQDEGTEAFF
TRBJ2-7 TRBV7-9 CASSTPSSYEQYF
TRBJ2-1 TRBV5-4 CASSFSGLLYNEQFF
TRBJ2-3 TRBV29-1 CSVEDLAGGSTDTQYF
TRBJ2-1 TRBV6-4 CASAITSGITDEQFF
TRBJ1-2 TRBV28 CASSLLSGGRSETF
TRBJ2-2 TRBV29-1 CSVAAPNTGELFF
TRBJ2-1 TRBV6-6 CASSYLEGLANEQFF
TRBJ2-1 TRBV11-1 CASSLGLASYNEQFF
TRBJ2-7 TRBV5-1 CASGLGFHEQYF
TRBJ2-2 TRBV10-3 CAISDQQPLRDTGELFF
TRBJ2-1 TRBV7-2 CASSSSLAGGYEQFF
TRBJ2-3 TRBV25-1 CASSPSTDTQYF
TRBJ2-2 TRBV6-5 CASSYSVDDRGPGGELFF
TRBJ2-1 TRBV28 CASSLGLVKPNEQFF
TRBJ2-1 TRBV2 CASSGGTGMDNEQFF
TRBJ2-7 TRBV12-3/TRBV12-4 CASSLSSRPPGSYEQYF
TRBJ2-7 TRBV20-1 CSARRGTTYEQYF
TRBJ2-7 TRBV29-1 CSVEIGLAGSYEQYF
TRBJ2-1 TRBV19 CASNEGSSYNEQFF
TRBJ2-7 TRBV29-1 CSVEKGQGAEQYF
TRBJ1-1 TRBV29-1 CSVVGTGGSNTEAFF
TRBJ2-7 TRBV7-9 CASSSGLEQYF
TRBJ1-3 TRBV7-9 CASSPRGDYSGNTIYF
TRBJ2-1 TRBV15 CATSRDRGELAGGDNEQFF
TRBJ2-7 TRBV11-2 CASSYPGQGVDEQYF
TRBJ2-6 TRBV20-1 CSAGTDSGANVLTF
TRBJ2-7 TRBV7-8 CATSEPGGLYEQYF
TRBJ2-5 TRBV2 CASSDYGVSETQYF
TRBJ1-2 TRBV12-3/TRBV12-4 CASSFPLEGGGYTF
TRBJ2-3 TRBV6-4 CASSGTSGTDTQYF
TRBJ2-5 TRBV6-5 CASSYGGVAQYF
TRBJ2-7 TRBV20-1 CSSGGTDEQYF
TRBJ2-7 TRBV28 CASASSTEGYEQYF
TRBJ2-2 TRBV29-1 CSVVLGVGELFF
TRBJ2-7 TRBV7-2 CASSSYRAPGSYEQYF
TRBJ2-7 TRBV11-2 CASSLTAGTESSYEQYF
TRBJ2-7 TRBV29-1 CSVLQGRVDEQYF
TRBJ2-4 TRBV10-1 CASSPEATGLAKNIQYF
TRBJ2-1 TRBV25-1 CASSDGPNNEQFF
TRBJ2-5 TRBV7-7 CASSPNRGSEETQYF
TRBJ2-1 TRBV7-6 CASSLVLAGFENEQFF
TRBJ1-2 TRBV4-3 CASSQDRSSGPRNGYTF
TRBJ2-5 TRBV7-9 CASSLEEETQYF
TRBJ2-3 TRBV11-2 CASSLAGLTGAGSDTQYF
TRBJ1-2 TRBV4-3 CASSQGASIYGYTF
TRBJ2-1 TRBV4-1 CASSPIRGYNEQFF
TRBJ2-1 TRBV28 CASSLLLAGGNEQFF
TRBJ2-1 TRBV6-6 CASSLLAGDSEEQFF